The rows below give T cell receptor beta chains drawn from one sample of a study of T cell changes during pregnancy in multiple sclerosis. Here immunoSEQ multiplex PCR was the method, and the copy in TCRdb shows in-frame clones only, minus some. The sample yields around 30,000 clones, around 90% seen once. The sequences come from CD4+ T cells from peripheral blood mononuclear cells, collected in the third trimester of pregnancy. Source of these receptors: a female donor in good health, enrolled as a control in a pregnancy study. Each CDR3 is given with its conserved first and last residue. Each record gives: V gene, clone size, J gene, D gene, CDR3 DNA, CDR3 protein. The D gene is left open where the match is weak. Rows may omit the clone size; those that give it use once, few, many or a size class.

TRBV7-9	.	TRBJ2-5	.	TGTGCCAGCAGCCTAAGAGCAGAGACCCAGTACTTC	CASSLRAETQYF
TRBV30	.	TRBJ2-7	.	TGTGCCTGGAGTGTGGCTGTCCCCTACGAGCAGTACTTC	CAWSVAVPYEQYF
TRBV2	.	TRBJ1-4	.	TGTGCCAGCAGTGAGGAGCGGGGACTGTTTTTT	CASSEERGLFF
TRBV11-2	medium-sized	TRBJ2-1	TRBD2	TGTGCCAGCAGAGCCAGCGGGACTAGCGTTTACAATGAGCAGTTCTTC	CASRASGTSVYNEQFF
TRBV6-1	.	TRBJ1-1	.	TGTGCCAGCAGTGAACCCCGTGAAGCTTTCTTT	CASSEPREAFF
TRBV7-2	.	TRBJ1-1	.	TGTGCCAGCAGCTTAGTGGGCAGGCTGAACACTGAAGCTTTCTTT	CASSLVGRLNTEAFF
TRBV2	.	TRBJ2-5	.	TGTGCCAGCAGGCCGGAGGCGGGAGAGACCCAGTACTTC	CASRPEAGETQYF
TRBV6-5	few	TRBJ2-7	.	TGTGCCAGCACCCCTGGACTGTCCTACGAGCAGTACTTC	CASTPGLSYEQYF
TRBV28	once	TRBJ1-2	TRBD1	TGTGCCAGCTTCCGGCAAGACAGGGGCCTTGGGTATGGCTACACCTTC	CASFRQDRGLGYGYTF
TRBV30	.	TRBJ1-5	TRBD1	TGTGCCTGGGGACAGGGTTGGAATCAGCCCCAGCATTTT	CAWGQGWNQPQHF
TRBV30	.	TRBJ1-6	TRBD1	TGTGCCTGGAGTAGGGCAGGGGGTCGTAATTCACCCCTCCACTTT	CAWSRAGGRNSPLHF
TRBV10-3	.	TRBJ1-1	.	TGTGCCATCAGCGTCGTCGCGGGGGAAGCTTTCTTT	CAISVVAGEAFF
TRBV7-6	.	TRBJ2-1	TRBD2	TGTGCCAGCAGCTCCTTCGGAGGCTGGAGCGGGAGTATCAATGAGCAGTTCTTC	CASSSFGGWSGSINEQFF
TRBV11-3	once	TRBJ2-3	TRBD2	TGTGCCAGCAGCTTAGGGGGTAGCGGGGGGCTAATAAAGGCAGATACGCAGTATTTT	CASSLGGSGGLIKADTQYF
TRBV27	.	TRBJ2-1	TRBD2	TGTGCCAGCAGTCCCCTCAGCGGGGGGACCTACAATGAGCAGTTCTTC	CASSPLSGGTYNEQFF
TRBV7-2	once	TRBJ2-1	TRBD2	TGTGCCAGCAGCTTAGCTGCCGGTCTAGCGGGCCCGGGGGAGCAGTTCTTC	CASSLAAGLAGPGEQFF
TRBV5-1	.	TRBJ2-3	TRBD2	TGCGCCAGCAGCTTGGGTCTAGCGGAAGTTACGCAGTATTTT	CASSLGLAEVTQYF
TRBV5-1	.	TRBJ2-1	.	TGCGCCAGCAGCTCCGGGGATCAGGCCTACAATGAGCAGTTCTTC	CASSSGDQAYNEQFF
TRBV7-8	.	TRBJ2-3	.	TGTGCCAGCGGGCGGGACACAGATACGCAGTATTTT	CASGRDTDTQYF
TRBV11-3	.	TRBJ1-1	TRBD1	TGTGCCAGCAGCCCTTGGGACAGTAGGAACACTGAAGCTTTCTTT	CASSPWDSRNTEAFF
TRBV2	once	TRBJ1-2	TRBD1	TGTGCCAGCAAGCAGGGACAGGTGGCTAACTATGGCTACACCTTC	CASKQGQVANYGYTF
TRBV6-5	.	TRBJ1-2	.	TGTGCCAGCGTCGAGGGAGGGAGTAACTATGGCTACACCTTC	CASVEGGSNYGYTF
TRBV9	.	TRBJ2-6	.	TGTGCCAGCAGGCAAGACGGGATGGGCTCTGGGGCCAACGTCCTGACTTTC	CASRQDGMGSGANVLTF
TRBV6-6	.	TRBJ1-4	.	TGTGCCAGCAGCTGGGGACATCCATCTAATGAAAAACTGTTTTTT	CASSWGHPSNEKLFF
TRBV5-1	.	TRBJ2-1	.	TGCGCCAGCACACGGGGAGTAGGTGAGCAGTTCTTC	CASTRGVGEQFF
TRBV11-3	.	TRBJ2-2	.	TGTGCCAGCAGCTTCGAGTACGGCGGGGAGCTGTTTTTT	CASSFEYGGELFF
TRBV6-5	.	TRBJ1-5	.	TGTGCCAGCAGACCTCAGGGAGGCCAGCCCCAGCATTTT	CASRPQGGQPQHF